Each of the 16 T cell receptor beta chains below was sequenced from the same sample in a study of cytomegalovirus exposure and HLA in healthy donors. PCR primers comprised 60 Vbeta and 13 Jbeta primers. Generated by immunoSEQ multiplex PCR, the TCRdb table keeps only in-frame clones and is missing some. The sample carries around 140,000 clones, about 77% recorded once. The sample comprised PBMCs. These TCRs come from a male donor in good health and CMV-seronegative.

The V call is TRBV27, the J call TRBJ2-3; 9 nucleotides agree with TRBD1. The junction had 8 bases not matched to a gene; V was cut back by 5 bases and J by 5 bases. The CDR3 covers 15 residues. Per the germline V gene, CDR1 is MNHEY and CDR2 is SMNVEV (reference sequence). Here the CDR3 reads CASSPWTGEVDTQYF. DNA of the CDR3: TGTGCCAGCAGTCCCTGGACAGGGGAAGTAGATACGCAGTATTTT.

This sequence joins TRBV18 and TRBJ2-3; 9 bases align to TRBD2. V dropped 0 bases and J dropped 0; count of bases not matched to a gene: 4. CDR1 is KGHSH and CDR2 is LQKENI in the germline V gene. The CDR3 has 17 residues. This CDR3 reads CASSPPGLAGSTDTQYF. The CDR3 DNA sequence: TGTGCCAGCTCACCACCAGGGCTAGCGGGGAGCACAGATACGCAGTATTTT.

The chain is built from TRBV18 and TRBJ1-3; 7 bases are a match to TRBD1. The J segment lost 0 bases and the V segment lost 1 base, leaving 6 bases of the junction unmatched. This CDR3 contains 17 residues. Germline lookup yields CDR1 KGHSH and CDR2 LQKENI. In DNA, the CDR3 is TGTGCCAGCTCACCACGGAATCAGGGGGTCTCTGGAAACACCATATATTTT. Translating it yields CASSPRNQGVSGNTIYF.

This chain connects TRBV4-2 to TRBJ2-2, with TRBD2 as a possible D gene (5 bases). The CDR3 is 15 amino acids. Trimming removed 4 bases at V and 0 bases at J, with 9 bases between. Looked up from germline, CDR1 is LGHNA and CDR2 is YNFKEQ. The CDR3 sequence: CASSPGTANTGELFF. CDR3 sequence (DNA): TGTGCCAGCAGCCCGGGAACGGCGAACACCGGGGAGCTGTTTTTT.

V and J are TRBV30 and TRBJ2-7, with D unclear. V was shortened by 2 bases and J by 2 bases, with 10 bases between the two germline ends. The CDR3 has 13 amino acids. The germline V gene encodes CDR1 GTSNPN and CDR2 SVGIG (reference sequence). The CDR3 DNA follows: TGTGCCTGGAGTCAAGGAGAAACCTACGAGCAGTACTTC. The encoded protein is CAWSQGETYEQYF.

The rearrangement links TRBV18 to TRBJ2-3; D is possibly TRBD1 (6 bases). The V gene lost 3 bases and the J gene lost 4 bases, with 8 bases spanning the gap. Germline CDR1 KGHSH, CDR2 LQKENI. This CDR3 contains 13 residues. The CDR3 loop is CASSPTGADTQYF. In DNA, the CDR3 is TGTGCCAGCTCACCGACAGGTGCAGATACGCAGTATTTT. The whole variable domain, remainder taken from reference TRBV18 and TRBJ2-3, is NAGVMQNPRHLVRRRGQEARLRCSPMKGHSHVYWYRQLPEEGLKFMVYLQKENIIDESGMPKERFSAEFPKEGPSILRIQQVVRGDSAAYFCASSPTGADTQYFGPGTRLTVL.

This clone came up once. The chain links TRBV18 to TRBJ2-7; tentative D call: TRBD1 (6 bases). Germline V lookup: CDR1 KGHSH, CDR2 LQKENI. The CDR3 totals 14 residues. V was pared by 5 bases and J by 0 bases, with 11 bases between. CDR3 in DNA: TGTGCCAGCTCAAGACAGGACGACTCCTACGAGCAGTACTTC. Encoded protein: CASSRQDDSYEQYF.

The rearrangement links TRBV11-3 to TRBJ2-3; 8 bases agree with TRBD2. The CDR3 contains 13 residues. The ends lost 5 bases at V and 5 bases at J; junction bases unmatched: 3. In germline, CDR1 is SGHNT, CDR2 YENEEA. CDR3 DNA: TGTGCCAGCAGCCCTACTAGCGGAGATACGCAGTATTTT. The encoded protein is CASSPTSGDTQYF.

The chain recombines TRBV11-2 with TRBJ2-5; 7 bases are shared with TRBD1. The end of the DNA fits TRBJ2-7 better, so the J call may be wrong. Germline V gives CDR1 SGHAT, CDR2 FQNNGV. CDR3 length: 14 residues. CDR3 coding DNA: TGTGCCAGCAGTTCAACCCAGGGGGCCTACGAGCAGTACTTC. Amino acid sequence: CASSSTQGAYEQYF.

The chain combines TRBV19 with TRBJ1-2; 9 nucleotides line up with TRBD1. The CDR3 spans 16 residues. In germline, CDR1 is LNHDA, CDR2 SQIVND (reference sequence). Trimming cost V 5 bases and J 3 bases; bases outside gene matches: 10. CDR3 in DNA: TGTGCCAGTAGTGTCTCCAGGGACAGGGTGCACTATGGCTACACCTTC. Its protein is CASSVSRDRVHYGYTF.

This clone appeared once. V gene TRBV19 combines with J gene TRBJ2-3; weak D call: TRBD1 (5 bases). This CDR3 region has 15 residues. Germline lookup yields CDR1 LNHDA and CDR2 SQIVND (reference sequence). The V end lost 5 bases, the J end lost 0 bases, and 12 bases lay between the germline ends. Written as DNA, the CDR3 is TGTGCCAGTAGTGGGGCAGGTCGTAGCACAGATACGCAGTATTTT. Translation: CASSGAGRSTDTQYF.

The chain joins TRBV6-6 to TRBJ1-6; TRBD1 is a possible D gene (6 bases). Germline V gene data show CDR1 as MNHNY and CDR2 as SVGAGI (reference sequence). V lost 8 bases and J lost 0, with 14 bases in between. This CDR3 has 16 amino acids. The CDR3 DNA reads TGTGCCAGCTTTATGGGGGCGAGCTCCTATAATTCACCCCTCCACTTT. It codes for CASFMGASSYNSPLHF.

The rearrangement uses TRBV7-3 and TRBJ2-5; 7 bases match TRBD1. Trimming took 8 bases from V and 4 from J; bases not matched to a gene: 10. This CDR3 contains 14 residues. Germline CDR1 is SGHTA and CDR2 is FQGTGA. The CDR3 is CASSTSTGTETQYF. The DNA of the CDR3 is TGTGCCAGCTCGACCTCGACAGGGACAGAGACCCAGTACTTC.

This chain joins TRBV18 and TRBJ2-1; D is possibly TRBD2 (6 bases). The CDR3 sequence is 12 residues long. The V end was cut by 3 bases, the J end by 7 bases, with 7 bases between. Germline V CDR1 and CDR2: KGHSH, LQKENI. DNA of the CDR3: TGTGCCAGCTCACCGGGAGGAAATGAGCAGTTCTTC. Its protein product is CASSPGGNEQFF.

This chain joins TRBV4-3 and TRBJ1-6, with 9 bases that match TRBD1. Germline CDR1 LGHNA, CDR2 YSLEER. V gave up 2 bases and J gave up 9 bases; unmatched junction bases: 5. The CDR3 runs 15 residues. Here the CDR3 DNA reads TGCGCCAGCAGCCAACAACAGGGGGCGCGTTCACCCCTCCACTTT. It specifies CASSQQQGARSPLHF.

The chain is built from TRBV7-2 and TRBJ1-2; 7 positions match TRBD1. With 1 base clipped from V and 3 bases from J, the junction kept 2 bases outside the gene matches. Looked up from germline, CDR1 is SGHTA and CDR2 is FQGNSA. The CDR3 runs 14 residues. For the CDR3, the DNA is TGTGCCAGCAGCTTAGTAGGGGGCGACTATGGCTACACCTTC. Translating it yields CASSLVGGDYGYTF.